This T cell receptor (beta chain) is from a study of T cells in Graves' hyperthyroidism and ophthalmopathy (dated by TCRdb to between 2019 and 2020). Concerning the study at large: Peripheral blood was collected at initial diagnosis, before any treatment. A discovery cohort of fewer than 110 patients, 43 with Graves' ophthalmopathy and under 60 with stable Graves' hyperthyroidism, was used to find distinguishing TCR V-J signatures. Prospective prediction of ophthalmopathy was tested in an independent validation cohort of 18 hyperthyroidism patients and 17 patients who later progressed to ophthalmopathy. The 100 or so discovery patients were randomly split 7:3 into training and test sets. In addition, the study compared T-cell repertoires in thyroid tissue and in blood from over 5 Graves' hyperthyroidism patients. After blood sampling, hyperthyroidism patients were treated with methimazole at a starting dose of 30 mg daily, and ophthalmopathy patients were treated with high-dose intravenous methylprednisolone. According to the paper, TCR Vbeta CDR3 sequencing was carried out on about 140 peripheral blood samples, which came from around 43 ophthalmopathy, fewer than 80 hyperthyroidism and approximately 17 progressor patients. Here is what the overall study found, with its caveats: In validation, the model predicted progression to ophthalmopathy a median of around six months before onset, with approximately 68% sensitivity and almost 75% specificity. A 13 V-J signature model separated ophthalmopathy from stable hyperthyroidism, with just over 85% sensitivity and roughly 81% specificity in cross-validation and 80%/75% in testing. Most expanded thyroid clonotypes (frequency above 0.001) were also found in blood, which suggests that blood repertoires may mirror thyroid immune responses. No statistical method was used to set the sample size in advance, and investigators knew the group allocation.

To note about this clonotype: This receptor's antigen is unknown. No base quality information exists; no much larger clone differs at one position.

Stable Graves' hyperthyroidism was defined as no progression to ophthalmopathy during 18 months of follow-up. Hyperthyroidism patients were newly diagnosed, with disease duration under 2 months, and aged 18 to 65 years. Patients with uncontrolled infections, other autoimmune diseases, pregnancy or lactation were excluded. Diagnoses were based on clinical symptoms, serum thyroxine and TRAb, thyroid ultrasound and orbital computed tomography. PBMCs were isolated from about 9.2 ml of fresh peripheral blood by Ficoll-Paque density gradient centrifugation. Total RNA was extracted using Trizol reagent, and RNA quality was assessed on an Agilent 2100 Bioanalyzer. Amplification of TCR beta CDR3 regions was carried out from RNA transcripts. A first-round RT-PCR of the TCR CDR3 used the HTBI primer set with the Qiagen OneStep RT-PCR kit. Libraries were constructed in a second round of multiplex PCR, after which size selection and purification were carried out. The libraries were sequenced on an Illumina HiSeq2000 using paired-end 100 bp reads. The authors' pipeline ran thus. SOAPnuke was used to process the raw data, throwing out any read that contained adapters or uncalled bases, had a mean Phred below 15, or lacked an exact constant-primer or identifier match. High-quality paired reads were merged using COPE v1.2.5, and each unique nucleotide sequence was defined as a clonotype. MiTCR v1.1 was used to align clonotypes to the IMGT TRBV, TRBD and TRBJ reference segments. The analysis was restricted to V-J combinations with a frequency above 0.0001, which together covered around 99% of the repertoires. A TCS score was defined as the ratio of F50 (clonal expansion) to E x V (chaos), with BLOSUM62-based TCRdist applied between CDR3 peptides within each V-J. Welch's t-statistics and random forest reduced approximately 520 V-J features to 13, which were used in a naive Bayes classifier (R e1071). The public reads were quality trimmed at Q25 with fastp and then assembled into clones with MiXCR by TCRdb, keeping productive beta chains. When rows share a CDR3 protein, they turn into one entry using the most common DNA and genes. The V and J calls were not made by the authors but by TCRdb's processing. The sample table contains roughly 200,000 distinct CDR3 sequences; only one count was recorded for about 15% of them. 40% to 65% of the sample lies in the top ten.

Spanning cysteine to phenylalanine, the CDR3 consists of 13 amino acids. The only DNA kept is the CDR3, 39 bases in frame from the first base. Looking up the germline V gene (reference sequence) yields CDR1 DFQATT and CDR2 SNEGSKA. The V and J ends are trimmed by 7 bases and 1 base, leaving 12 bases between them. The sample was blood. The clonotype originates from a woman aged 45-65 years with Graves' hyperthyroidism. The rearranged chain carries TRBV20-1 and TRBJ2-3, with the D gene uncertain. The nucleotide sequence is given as TGCAGTGTCAGTAGTCCGGGCACAGATACGCAGTATTTT. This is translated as CSVSSPGTDTQYF.